This is a list of T cell receptor beta chains from one sample in a study of blood T cells in healthy people across ages. TCRdb recomputed calls from the 5' RACE reads with MiXCR, one row per CDR3 protein. Altogether 1.5 million to 2 million distinct CDR3 sequences are present, around half being singletons, with the ten largest covering 2% to 2.5%. Sequencing input: blood. These receptors all come from a woman aged 40 to 50 in good health. CDR3s include the opening cysteine and the closing phenylalanine or tryptophan. The D gene is left open where the match is weak. Size tells how often a clone was seen (once, few, many) or the class of an expanded clone, and some rows leave it out.

D gene	V gene	J gene	clone size	CDR3 protein	CDR3 DNA
.	TRBV12-3/TRBV12-4	TRBJ1-2	.	CASSSSGQLANYGYTF	TGTGCCAGCAGTTCCTCTGGACAGTTAGCTAACTATGGCTACACCTTC
TRBD1	TRBV9	TRBJ2-1	.	CASSARTGVRGEQFF	TGTGCCAGCAGCGCCCGGACAGGGGTTCGGGGTGAGCAGTTCTTC
.	TRBV28	TRBJ2-7	.	CASKSAEDPPYEQYF	TGTGCCAGCAAGTCAGCGGAAGACCCCCCCTACGAGCAGTACTTC
.	TRBV9	TRBJ2-5	.	CASSFQGGEIETQYF	TGTGCCAGCAGCTTCCAGGGCGGGGAGATCGAGACCCAGTACTTC
TRBD2	TRBV29-1	TRBJ2-7	.	CSVEEVLAGEHEQYF	TGCAGCGTTGAAGAGGTTCTAGCGGGAGAGCACGAGCAGTACTTC
.	TRBV4-3	TRBJ2-7	.	CASSQHQKSYEQYF	TGCGCCAGCAGCCAACATCAAAAAAGTTACGAGCAGTACTTC
.	TRBV5-1	TRBJ1-2	.	CASSLDYGCTF	TGCGCCAGCAGCTTGGACTATGGCTGCACCTTC
TRBD2	TRBV19	TRBJ2-3	few	CASKASGATDTQYF	TGTGCCAGTAAGGCTAGCGGGGCCACAGATACGCAGTATTTT
TRBD2	TRBV3-1	TRBJ2-6	.	CASSQVLRGRAGANVLTF	TGTGCCAGCAGCCAAGTCTTACGGGGGAGGGCTGGGGCCAACGTCCTGACTTTC
.	TRBV20-1	TRBJ2-7	many	CSARGIGEVGEQYF	TGCAGTGCTAGAGGCATAGGGGAAGTGGGCGAGCAGTACTTC
.	TRBV29-1	TRBJ2-3	many	CSVEYTDTQYF	TGCAGCGTGGAATACACAGATACGCAGTATTTT
TRBD2	TRBV20-1	TRBJ2-5	.	CSARVAGGMYF	TGCAGTGCTAGAGTGGCGGGGGGGATGTACTTC
.	TRBV20-1	TRBJ2-1	.	CSAGAGSSYNEQFF	TGCAGTGCTGGTGCGGGGAGCTCCTACAATGAGCAGTTCTTC
.	TRBV7-7	TRBJ2-3	.	CASSGQPGGTDTQYF	TGTGCTAGCAGCGGACAGCCCGGGGGAACAGATACGCAGTATTTT
.	TRBV10-3	TRBJ2-3	few	CAISGKSTDTQYF	TGTGCCATCAGTGGAAAGAGCACAGATACGCAGTATTTT
.	TRBV5-1	TRBJ1-4	.	CASSLALATNEKLFF	TGCGCCAGCAGCTTGGCACTTGCAACTAATGAAAAACTGTTTTTT
TRBD1	TRBV20-1	TRBJ1-2	.	CSARSRQGAQGYTF	TGCAGTGCTAGATCCAGACAGGGGGCGCAAGGCTACACCTTC
TRBD1	TRBV6-5	TRBJ2-5	.	CASRNRGTETQYF	TGTGCCAGCAGGAACAGGGGGACGGAGACCCAGTACTTC
.	TRBV5-1	TRBJ2-7	few	CASSPGFGTPLSYEQYF	TGCGCCAGCAGCCCGGGATTTGGGACGCCACTCTCCTACGAGCAGTACTTC
.	TRBV6-1	TRBJ2-1	.	CASSEGGHNEQFF	TGTGCCAGCAGTGAAGGGGGTCACAATGAGCAGTTCTTC
TRBD1	TRBV2	TRBJ2-1	.	CASKFDRGLMRRNEQFF	TGTGCCAGCAAGTTCGACAGGGGGCTTATGAGGAGGAATGAGCAGTTCTTC
.	TRBV29-1	TRBJ2-3	many	CSAGKDSTDTQYF	TGCAGCGCCGGCAAGGATTCGACAGATACGCAGTATTTT
.	TRBV10-3	TRBJ1-2	few	CAISETMNYGYTF	TGTGCCATCAGTGAAACTATGAACTATGGCTACACCTTC
.	TRBV7-9	TRBJ2-1	.	CASSLKVRMTQNEQFF	TGTGCCAGCAGCTTAAAGGTTAGAATGACACAGAATGAGCAGTTCTTC
.	TRBV15	TRBJ1-1	.	CATSRRFQIPGSAFF	TGTGCCACCAGCAGACGCTTTCAGATTCCAGGGTCAGCTTTCTTT
TRBD1	TRBV20-1	TRBJ1-2	few	CSAGTGRYGYTF	TGCAGTGCGGGGACAGGGCGGTATGGCTACACCTTC
TRBD2	TRBV20-1	TRBJ2-1	few	CSTSGGVNNEQFF	TGCAGCACTAGCGGGGGGGTGAACAATGAGCAGTTCTTC
.	TRBV6-2/TRBV6-3	TRBJ1-2	.	CASSYKAHYGYTF	TGTGCCAGCAGTTACAAGGCCCACTATGGCTACACCTTC
.	TRBV9	TRBJ2-3	.	CASSLRPLPDTQYF	TGTGCCAGCAGCCTACGACCCCTCCCAGATACGCAGTATTTT
.	TRBV20-1	TRBJ2-1	few	CSARDPRGADNEQFF	TGCAGTGCTAGAGATCCGAGGGGGGCCGACAATGAGCAGTTCTTC
TRBD1	TRBV24-1	TRBJ2-3	.	CATSDWTGKGTDTQYF	TGTGCCACCAGTGATTGGACAGGGAAGGGCACAGATACGCAGTATTTT
TRBD2	TRBV20-1	TRBJ2-7	.	CSAISAGGSYEQYF	TGCAGTGCTATCTCAGCGGGGGGATCCTACGAGCAGTACTTC
TRBD2	TRBV25-1	TRBJ2-7	few	CATSTSGGARTGYEQYF	TGTGCCACGTCGACTAGCGGGGGGGCCAGGACCGGTTACGAGCAGTACTTC
TRBD1	TRBV29-1	TRBJ1-2	once	CSVTGERGYGYTF	TGCAGCGTTACAGGGGAACGCGGCTATGGCTACACCTTC
TRBD1	TRBV7-2	TRBJ2-1	few	CASNKQGAYNEQFF	TGTGCCAGCAACAAACAGGGGGCCTACAATGAGCAGTTCTTC